Listed below are T cell receptor beta chains from one sample, sequenced in a study of vaccination and CD4 T cells after COVID-19. Which antigens these TCRs recognize remains unknown. TCRdb re-called the PCR reads through MiXCR, storing one row per CDR3 protein. This sample yields tens of thousands of distinct CDR3 sequences, of which about 61% are seen a single time; roughly 17% belongs to the top ten. This specimen consisted of CD4+ T cells from blood, cultured in vitro, obtained after SARS-CoV-2 vaccination. These receptors were obtained from a human donor who received a COVID-19 vaccine. CDR3s include the opening cysteine and the closing phenylalanine or tryptophan. Fields, in order: V gene, J gene, CDR3 protein.

v_gene: TRBV5-1; j_gene: TRBJ1-1; CDR3aa: CASSLVLLVGGTTGQNTEAFF
v_gene: TRBV6-5; j_gene: TRBJ1-6; CDR3aa: CASSYSPQGNSPLHF
v_gene: TRBV6-1; j_gene: TRBJ1-1; CDR3aa: CASSVGAEGTEAFF
v_gene: TRBV2; j_gene: TRBJ2-3; CDR3aa: CATGGPGTDTQYF
v_gene: TRBV7-3; j_gene: TRBJ1-2; CDR3aa: CASSLRDGGGYTF
v_gene: TRBV6-4; j_gene: TRBJ1-5; CDR3aa: CASSDSSWGAQHF
v_gene: TRBV11-1; j_gene: TRBJ1-4; CDR3aa: CASSYRGNNEKLFF
v_gene: TRBV15; j_gene: TRBJ1-1; CDR3aa: CATRSSRGQAFF
v_gene: TRBV6-5; j_gene: TRBJ2-5; CDR3aa: CASSYRGETQYF
v_gene: TRBV12-3/TRBV12-4; j_gene: TRBJ1-2; CDR3aa: CASSRTGSYGYTF